This note documents a single T cell receptor beta chain sequence. The source of the sample is a study of blood T cell repertoires in COVID-19. Study information: The origin of the acute and convalescent COVID-19 samples was the United States, Italy and Spain.

TCRdb's table, derived via immunoSEQ multiplex PCR, lists solely in-frame clones and lacks some. This sample has roughly 160,000 clones, with approximately 88% found just once. Individuals aged about 18 to 95 years were recruited from approximately 22 US areas. Each recovered donor of Cohort 3 presented with two negative PCRs, clearance, or symptom resolution. This receptor was obtained from a woman aged 60-70 years who had recovered from COVID-19. Sequencing was done on a sample of PBMCs or T cells enriched from blood (not recorded which).

The CDR3: CASGRLAGDAGELFF. The CDR3 DNA reads as TGTGCCAGCGGCCGACTAGCGGGAGATGCCGGGGAGCTGTTTTTT. V and J are TRBV9 and TRBJ2-2, with TRBD2 matching 12 bases. Losses at the gene ends were 7 bases for V and 6 bases for J; bases not matched to a gene: 7. The germline V gene has CDR1 SGDLS and CDR2 YYNGEE. The CDR3 extends over 15 amino acids.